These 18 T cell receptor beta chains came from one sample sequenced in a study of cytotoxic CD8 clonotypes in ibrutinib-treated CLL. Produced via immunoSEQ multiplex PCR; TCRdb's table is partial and in-frame only. The sample records more than 200,000 clones, roughly 77% being singletons. Material: PBMCs, obtained after 12 months of ibrutinib treatment. The receptors shown here come from a human donor with chronic lymphocytic leukemia.

The chain couples TRBV6-1 to TRBJ2-7; D perhaps matches TRBD2 (5 bases). This CDR3 has 14 amino acids. The ends were cut back, 5 bases at V and 3 bases at J, with 14 bases in the middle. Germline V lookup: CDR1 MNHNS, CDR2 SASEGT. DNA for the CDR3: TGTGCCAGCAGTTCCAGCGGAGGAGTCTACGAGCAGTACTTC. It codes for CASSSSGGVYEQYF.

The CDR3 bases are TGCGCCAGCAGCCAAGTCCAGGGGAGCGACACTGAAGCTTTCTTT. The encoded protein is CASSQVQGSDTEAFF. V is TRBV4-1 and J is TRBJ1-1; tentative D call: TRBD1 (6 bases). V was cut by 1 base and J by 3 bases, with 12 bases left in between. CDR3 length: 15 residues. The germline V gene has CDR1 MGHRA and CDR2 YSYEKL.

The chain links TRBV5-1 to TRBJ2-5, with D maybe TRBD2 (7 bases). Per germline, CDR1 SGHRS and CDR2 YFSETQ. The ends were cut back, 4 bases at V and 4 bases at J, with 17 bases in the middle. This CDR3 region has 15 residues. This chain's CDR3 is CASSPTGGRVETQYF. The CDR3 DNA follows: TGCGCCAGCAGCCCCACGGGGGGCAGGGTAGAGACCCAGTACTTC.

V usage is TRBV5-1 and J usage is TRBJ1-1; D is possibly TRBD1 (6 bases). CDR1 is SGHRS and CDR2 is YFSETQ in the germline V gene. CDR3 length: 15 residues. The ends were cut back, 1 base at V and 1 base at J, with 11 bases in the middle. CDR3 DNA: TGCGCCAGCAGCTTGACTATGACAGGGAACACTGAAGCTTTCTTT. This gives the protein CASSLTMTGNTEAFF.

The rearrangement joins TRBV30 to TRBJ1-4; maybe TRBD1 (5 bases). CDR3 length equals 14 residues. The V end lost 5 bases, the J end lost 5 bases, and 15 bases lay between the germline ends. Germline V CDR1 and CDR2: GTSNPN, SVGIG (reference sequence). In DNA, the CDR3 is TGTGCCTGGGGGGGGAACTTACCGAATGAAAAACTGTTTTTT. This translates into CAWGGNLPNEKLFF.

The rearrangement joins TRBV2 to TRBJ2-7, with 14 bases fitting TRBD2. Germline-derived CDR1 and CDR2 are SNHLY and FYNNEI. With V trimmed by 2 bases and J by 2 bases, 8 bases remained unmatched. The CDR3 runs to 18 residues. CDR3: CASSEYGTSGRGAYEQYF. The CDR3 coding sequence is TGTGCCAGCAGTGAATATGGGACTAGCGGGAGAGGGGCCTACGAGCAGTACTTC.

The V gene is TRBV7-9, the J gene TRBJ1-6, with D tentatively TRBD1 (5 bases). Germline loops: CDR1 SEHNR, CDR2 FQNEAQ (reference sequence). Trimming left V 8 bases short and J 0 bases short, with 11 bases between. The CDR3 runs to 15 residues. The CDR3 nucleotides read TGTGCCAGCGTCAAGGGGAGCTCCTATAATTCACCCCTCCACTTT. Protein: CASVKGSSYNSPLHF.

V gene TRBV27 combines with J gene TRBJ1-1; possibly TRBD1 for D (6 bases). This CDR3 spans 14 amino acids. The V and J ends lost 6 bases and 7 bases respectively, with 18 bases between them. Germline V lookup: CDR1 MNHEY, CDR2 SMNVEV (reference sequence). The CDR3 loop is CASRPLQGTNEAFF. CDR3 sequence (DNA): TGTGCCAGCAGACCTCTTCAGGGGACTAATGAAGCTTTCTTT.

This clone was seen a few times. The chain has TRBV19 and TRBJ1-2; 10 bases match TRBD1. After removal of 4 bases from V and 7 bases from J, the junction contained 6 bases not matched to a gene. The germline V gene encodes CDR1 LNHDA and CDR2 SQIVND (reference sequence). The CDR3 extends over 14 amino acids. CDR3 amino acids: CASSRDRGVVGYTF. The CDR3 DNA sequence: TGTGCCAGTAGTAGGGACAGGGGAGTGGTTGGCTACACCTTC.

The chain combines TRBV6-5 with TRBJ1-2, with D uncertain. This CDR3 is 13 amino acids long. Per the germline V gene, CDR1 is MNHEY and CDR2 is SVGAGI. The V gene lost 5 bases and the J gene lost 8 bases, with 15 bases spanning the gap. The CDR3 is CASSPDGGRGYTF. In DNA, the CDR3 is TGTGCCAGCAGTCCCGACGGAGGAAGGGGCTACACCTTC.

As regards this clone: The same CDR3 also results from other DNA sequences found in this sample. The genes are TRBV4-1 and TRBJ2-7, with a tentative D call TRBD1 (5 bases). CDR3 length equals 15 residues. Germline values: CDR1 MGHRA, CDR2 YSYEKL. Trimming cost V 1 base and J 2 bases, with 12 bases left between them. As DNA, the CDR3 is TGCGCCAGCAGCCAAGGTCTCGCAGGGACCTACGAGCAGTACTTC. Translating it yields CASSQGLAGTYEQYF.

The rearrangement joins TRBV5-6 to TRBJ2-1; 8 positions match TRBD2. The ends lost 4 bases at V and 5 bases at J; junction bases unmatched: 8. Germline-derived CDR1 and CDR2 are SGHDT and YYEEEE. This CDR3 comprises 15 residues. The CDR3 region has the DNA TGTGCCAGCAGCCATAGCGGGGACTCACACAATGAGCAGTTCTTC. Its protein product is CASSHSGDSHNEQFF.

As DNA, the CDR3 is TGTGCCAGCAGGGGACAGGGGAATAATTCACCCCTCCACTTT. Its translation: CASRGQGNNSPLHF. J is TRBJ1-6 and V is TRBV6-5; 10 nucleotides line up with TRBD1. Germline V lookup: CDR1 MNHEY, CDR2 SVGAGI. J lost 5 bases, V lost 6 bases, and 1 base had no gene match. This CDR3 has 14 residues.

The chain recombines TRBV7-6 with TRBJ2-7; no firm D call. The germline V and J ends were trimmed by 5 bases and 3 bases, with 11 bases remaining between them. The germline CDR1 and CDR2 sequences are SGHVS and FNYEAQ. The CDR3 totals 13 residues. CDR3 DNA sequence: TGTGCCAGCAGCCCAACAGACCTCTACGAGCAGTACTTC. Translating gives CASSPTDLYEQYF.

The chain is built from TRBV27 and TRBJ2-5; unclear D gene. Germline V gene sequence: CDR1 MNHEY, CDR2 SMNVEV (reference sequence). CDR3 length equals 13 residues. V gave up 3 bases and J gave up 0 bases, with 5 bases separating them. The CDR3 DNA sequence: TGTGCCAGCAGTTTTTTTAACCAAGAGACCCAGTACTTC. Amino acid sequence: CASSFFNQETQYF.

This chain joins TRBV5-1 and TRBJ2-1, with 9 bases fitting TRBD1. The V and J ends lost 4 bases and 5 bases, in that order; junction bases with no gene match: 4. The CDR3 loop spans 14 amino acids. Germline V CDR1 and CDR2: SGHRS, YFSETQ. The CDR3 DNA reads as TGCGCCAGCAGCCACAGGGGGCTAGACAATGAGCAGTTCTTC. Translating gives CASSHRGLDNEQFF.

The chain combines TRBV5-1 with TRBJ1-3; 10 bases fit TRBD1. Germline V gives CDR1 SGHRS, CDR2 YFSETQ. V shed 4 bases and J 4 bases; nucleotides not matched to a gene: 8. This CDR3 spans 16 amino acids. CDR3: CASSPDRGIAGNTIYF. The CDR3 DNA follows: TGCGCCAGCAGCCCGGACAGGGGGATAGCGGGAAACACCATATATTTT.

V gene TRBV29-1 combines with J gene TRBJ1-1; 8 bases map to TRBD1. Germline V gene lookup returns CDR1 SQVTM and CDR2 ANQGSEA. J lost 2 bases, V lost 6 bases, and 5 bases had no gene match. This CDR3 region has 13 residues. CDR3 sequence (DNA): TGCAGCGTCGACAGGGGTGGCAACACTGAAGCTTTCTTT. Its translation: CSVDRGGNTEAFF.